This TCR beta chain is drawn from a study of cytomegalovirus exposure and HLA in healthy donors (dated by TCRdb to the late 2010s). Looking at the study overall: An earlier analysis of approximately 640 of the donors reported 250 to 300 Gb of sequence data and more than 90 million unique TCR beta sequences from about 180 million T cells. Around 320 gigabases of sequencing data and some 85 million unique TCR sequences were included in an early release covering under 650 HLA-typed donors. The genetic ancestry cluster associated with self-reported Caucasian donors included 80% to 90% of the approximately 410 genotyped donors. The study aimed to test whether cataloging public T cell receptors could reveal signatures of past pathogen exposure. Using immunosequencing, the study profiled T cell repertoires from about 610 subjects and related those repertoires to cytomegalovirus serostatus. Besides the first cohort of hundreds of subjects, a separate validation cohort made up of 120 different subjects was used. To predict cytomegalovirus infection status, the study combined high-throughput TCR immunosequencing, statistical association of individual TCRs with disease status, and machine learning. A later analysis re-examined previously published TCR beta repertoires from just over 650 donors and added high-resolution HLA genotyping to investigate patterns of TCR occurrence. Rather than using new phenotypic data, the later analysis identified candidate immune exposures from TCR beta sequences and from how often those sequences occurred across donors. To decide whether each TCR beta V gene segment behaved as functional or pseudogenic, an earlier analysis of some 600 of the donors relied on high-throughput TCR beta sequencing. Alongside the repertoire data, information on donor age, sex, ethnicity and CMV serostatus was compiled. In a later genetic analysis, genome-wide SNP genotypes for about three fifths of the roughly 670 donors were used, and that subset was treated as a discovery cohort. All discovery cohort repertoires had been generated on a single sequencing platform. Class I and class II HLA loci were covered by the typing at four-digit resolution. The number of typed donors differed by locus: about 620-630 for A, B, C, DRB1 and DQB1; about 520 for DQA1; roughly 600 for DPA1; and approximately 450 for DPB1. Roughly 5 DR-DQ haplotypes were handled as single units for association and clustering, since linkage in the cohort was strong. Across about 370 genotyped donors of the cohort, an average of roughly 250,000 unique TCR beta nucleotide sequences per donor were sequenced, and roughly 20% of those sequences were non-productive. The investigation overall reported the following: Across donors, most TCR sequences were observed very rarely, whereas some public TCRs were present in many individuals. A later analysis found that most CMV-associated TCR beta chains appeared HLA-restricted, with HLA associations seemingly driven largely by CMV exposure. Some IMGT-functional V segments, including TRBV6-2 and TRBV6-3, could not be distinguished by the 87-base-pair reads and were therefore excluded. In this cohort, only TCR beta chains were sequenced, and detectable features were limited by the absence of alpha or paired-chain data. Correlated functional status among segregating V segments might reflect linkage disequilibrium, but an unknown experimental factor could not be ruled out. According to a later genetic analysis, donors in an Asian-associated ancestry cluster had fewer N-insertions in productive TCRs than the approximately 670-donor mean. When HLA alleles, especially DR and DQ, strongly co-occurred, TCR associations were difficult to assign to individual alleles. For the cohort, immune exposure information was limited to CMV serostatus. Specific HLA alleles were associated with around 18,000 TCR beta sequences at a false discovery rate of 0.05 in a later analysis. In a later analysis, several top co-occurrence clusters were reported to appear linked to parvovirus B19, influenza, CMV and Epstein-Barr virus. It was suggested by the authors that the approach could potentially be generalized to other disease states and immunological phenotypes. In both the original and validation cohorts, the classifier was reported to diagnose cytomegalovirus status with high specificity and sensitivity. In a later analysis, HLA-associated TCR beta chains were found to be more clonally expanded and to have lower generation probabilities than equally common non-associated chains. Three of the identified cytomegalovirus-associated TCR beta chains were confirmed in vitro to be specific for cytomegalovirus antigens. A group of highly shared sequence variants was considered likely to be a technical artifact of the sequencing pipeline. Because some donors lacked HLA typing at each locus, the association tests relied only on the typed subset. In an earlier analysis of approximately 590 of the donors, most TCR beta V segments appeared in productive rearrangements about 90% or about 30% of the time, broadly matching IMGT annotations. The presence/absence analyses assumed that sequencing depth was roughly uniform across donors, and that assumption may not be true. In a later analysis, the rate of TCR association differed among HLA loci, with DRB1 alleles having the most associated TCRs and HLA-C alleles having the fewest. A further reported finding was that TCR beta sequences accurately predicted the HLA-A and HLA-B alleles for most subjects in the first cohort. Because counts were too low, 15 or so rarely observed V segments, including chromosome 9 orphons, were excluded from the earlier analysis of around 590 of the donors. A later genetic analysis associated a missense DCLRE1C variant with V-gene and J-gene trimming of TCR beta chains, and an independent cohort replicated the association. A total of fewer than 200 TCR beta chains were listed by the study as associated with cytomegalovirus.

Receptor amplification or capture employed the immunoSEQ multiplex PCR assay. For the multiplex PCR, a mixture combining 60 forward primers for TCR Vbeta segments and 13 reverse primers for TCR Jbeta segments was used. The CDR3 region of rearranged TCR beta genes was amplified from genomic DNA with a multiplex PCR assay. Amplified TCR beta libraries were sequenced as 87-base-pair reads on the Illumina HiSeq System. The authors processed their data as follows. Across the roughly 640 repertoires, a later analysis counted 60 million to 90 million unique TCR beta chains, around 11 million of which were shared by at least two donors. Raw reads were error-corrected and collapsed into unique sequences by a nearest-neighbor algorithm in which closely related sequences were merged to remove PCR and sequencing errors. V, D and J gene segments were assigned by aligning CDR3 sequences to IMGT reference sequences. For a sequence to be retained, at least a six-nucleotide match to both a V gene segment and a J gene segment was required. Rearrangements were classified as productive when the CDR3 lacked stop codons and remained in frame with V and J, and all other rearrangements were classified as non-productive. CDR3 was defined according to IMGT convention as the region running from the second conserved V-encoded cysteine to the conserved J-encoded phenylalanine. Sequences without an unambiguous match to a single V gene segment were excluded from the earlier analysis of several hundred of the donors. In an earlier analysis of 587 of the donors, V segments were called functional above 56.7% productive rearrangements and were called segregating when the between-donor standard deviation exceeded 5%. To diagnose cytomegalovirus status from the catalog of TCR beta chain sequences, a statistical classification framework was built. V and J gene assignment, in a later analysis, came from comparing TCR nucleotide sequences with IMGT/GENE-DB human TR gene sequences. In a later analysis, CDR3 sequences and most-parsimonious VDJ recombination scenarios were assigned using the TCRdist pipeline. In a later analysis, each TCR beta chain was defined by its CDR3 amino acid sequence together with its V-gene family, and reads lacking a unique V-gene family were excluded. To address suspected cross-contamination and a sequencing artifact, a later analysis removed several hundred highly shared, low-generation-probability nucleotide sequences. In a later analysis, a clonal expansion index for each public chain was calculated from normalized within-repertoire ranks of inferred template counts. In a later analysis, generation probabilities were computed with a VDJ recombination model fitted to out-of-frame rearrangements, and the resulting probabilities were checked against IGoR. In a later analysis, hypergeometric tests were used to score TCR-TCR, TCR-HLA and TCR-CMV co-occurrence, with a repertoire-size bias correction applied to TCR pairs. A later analysis estimated false discovery rates by permuting HLA or CMV assignments 20 times. In a later analysis, co-occurring TCRs were grouped with DBSCAN, and TCRdist sequence similarity was added when clustering was performed within HLA-allele-positive subsets. For co-occurrence clustering, repertoires with fewer than 30,000 or more than 120,000 public chains were excluded, along with a handful of repertoires with anomalous nucleotide sharing. The immuneACCESS repertoire file appears here via TCRdb, limited to in-frame rearrangements. These files lack a portion of the clones; in checked studies, under half of the deficit traces to unresolved V genes, and the cause of the others is not known. The DNA was the basis for D and trimming; V, J and clone size are from that table. The sample yields under 150,000 clones; 65% to 90% were counted once. Clones ranked in the top ten supply about 1.2% of the sample.

The V end loses 0 bases and the J end loses 6 bases, and a stretch of 16 bases separates them. The CDR3 spans 16 residues, from the cysteine through the phenylalanine. This entry keeps only the CDR3 DNA: 48 bases, framed from base 1. CDR1 and CDR2 (SGHRS, YFSETQ) derive from the germline V gene. The cohort comprised 670 or so healthy bone marrow donors. At the time of sampling, all cohort members were nominally healthy, though unrecorded immune exposures were likely present. The donor was CMV seronegative and belonged to the group of around 350 seronegative cohort members. Every donor gave a peripheral blood sample, and the peripheral blood mononuclear cells from that sample were used for TCR beta sequencing. The Qiagen DNeasy Blood Extraction Kit was used to extract genomic DNA from the blood cell samples. Comments on this clone: Its antigen remains unidentified. No base-level quality is on record; no much larger clone is a single base apart.

The sequence links TRBV5-1 to TRBJ2-1; D gene: possibly TRBD1, on 6 matching bases. Sequencing used PBMCs. This sequence originates from a girl aged 2-15 years in good health and CMV-seronegative. The sequence in DNA is TGCGCCAGCAGCTTGGGGGGGCAGGTACAGAGCAATGAGCAGTTCTTC. The translation is CASSLGGQVQSNEQFF.